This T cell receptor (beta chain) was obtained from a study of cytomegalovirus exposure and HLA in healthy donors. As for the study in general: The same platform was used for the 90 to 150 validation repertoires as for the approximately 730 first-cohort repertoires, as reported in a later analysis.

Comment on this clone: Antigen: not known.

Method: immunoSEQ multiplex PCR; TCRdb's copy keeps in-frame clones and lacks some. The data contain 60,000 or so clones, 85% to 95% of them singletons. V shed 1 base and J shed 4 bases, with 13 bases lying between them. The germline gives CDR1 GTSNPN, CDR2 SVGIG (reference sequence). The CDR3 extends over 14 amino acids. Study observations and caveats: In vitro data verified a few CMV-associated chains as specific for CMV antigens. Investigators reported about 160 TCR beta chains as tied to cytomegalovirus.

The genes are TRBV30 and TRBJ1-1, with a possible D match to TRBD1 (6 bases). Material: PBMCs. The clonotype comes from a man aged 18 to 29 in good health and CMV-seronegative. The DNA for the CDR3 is TGTGCCTGGAGTGCTTGGCCAGGGGCCACTGAAGCTTTCTTT. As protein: CAWSAWPGATEAFF.